This T cell receptor (beta chain) came from a study of T cell repertoires in cytomegalovirus infection. In the study overall: Indications of both CMV infection and matching HLA type were provided by public TCR beta signatures.

This clonotype was picked up many times. Its specificity is not known. V was pared by 1 base and J by 4 bases, with 11 bases between. This CDR3 has 15 residues. General study points: In two of eight donors, the top clonotype was HLA-C-restricted CMV-specific. Cumulative frequency of public TCR beta families picked out carriers of CMV plus the relevant HLA.

TCRdb reprocessed the reads with MiXCR, giving one entry per CDR3 protein. The table shows hundreds of thousands of distinct CDR3 sequences, with about 11% occurring only once. This chain links TRBV12-3 or TRBV12-4 with TRBJ1-5; perhaps TRBD1 as D (6 bases). The sequenced sample was PBMCs. This TCR was sampled from a human donor in good health (CMV status not recorded). Some clones in this sample may be carry-over from other donors' samples. The CDR3 is CASSLDRVVNQPQHF. In DNA form, the CDR3 reads TGTGCCAGCAGTTTAGACAGGGTTGTGAATCAGCCCCAGCATTTT.